These 20 T cell receptor beta chains were all obtained from the same sample, sequenced in a study of naive and memory T cell subsets. The beta constant-region primer was an equimolar mix of two oligonucleotides covering TRBC1 and TRBC2. Ligated cDNA was amplified by four rounds of PCR with nested alpha and beta constant-region primers and SP2. TCRdb ran MiXCR on the UMI-ligation and nested PCR reads and lists one entry per CDR3 protein. In the table there are roughly 130,000 distinct CDR3 sequences, roughly 36% of which are singletons. Sequencing was carried out using central memory CD4+ T cells from blood. Receptor source: a human donor in good health.

The table lists this clonotype with a few counts. J is TRBJ2-5 and V is TRBV7-9; no clear D gene. Germline V lookup: CDR1 SEHNR, CDR2 FQNEAQ (reference sequence). V gave up 0 bases and J gave up 7 bases, with 12 bases separating them. CDR3 length: 14 amino acids. CDR3 bases: TGTGCCAGCAGCTTAGCCGGAAGGGCAGCGACCCAGTACTTC. Translation: CASSLAGRAATQYF.

The chain is built from TRBV30 and TRBJ1-1; possible D gene TRBD1, 5 bases. V was pared by 2 bases and J by 8 bases, with 15 bases between. This CDR3 is 13 amino acids long. Germline loops: CDR1 GTSNPN, CDR2 SVGIG (reference sequence). CDR3 loop: CAWSIRTSAEAFF. In DNA form, the CDR3 reads TGTGCCTGGAGTATCAGGACATCTGCCGAAGCTTTCTTT.

CDR3 DNA: TGTGCCAGCAGCTTAGAGCGGGGCATTCAGTACTTC. This sequence encodes CASSLERGIQYF. V and J are TRBV7-9 and TRBJ2-4, with 7 bases that match TRBD2. Germline CDR1 reads SEHNR; CDR2 reads FQNEAQ (reference sequence). The CDR3 extends over 12 amino acids. V dropped 1 base and J dropped 9; count of bases not matched to a gene: 0.

The rearrangement uses TRBV24-1 and TRBJ2-5; the match to TRBD2 covers 9 bases. Unmatched junction bases numbered 5, after V lost 3 bases and J lost 4 bases. Germline V CDR1 and CDR2: KGHDR, SFDVKD. CDR3 length: 15 amino acids. The CDR3 DNA follows: TGTGCCACCAGTGATGGGCGGGAGGGTAGAGAGACCCAGTACTTC. Residues: CATSDGREGRETQYF.

This clonotype was seen a few times. The rearrangement links TRBV5-6 to TRBJ2-7, with a weak D call TRBD1 (5 bases). The V and J ends lost 5 bases and 7 bases respectively, with 19 bases between them. Germline CDR1 reads SGHDT; CDR2 reads YYEEEE. The CDR3 runs 14 residues. The CDR3 sequence is CASSRDPRVGEQYF. CDR3 DNA: TGTGCCAGCAGTCGCGACCCCAGGGTCGGAGAGCAGTACTTC.

The genes are TRBV3-1 and TRBJ1-1; D is perhaps TRBD1 (5 bases). V was cut by 1 base and J by 8 bases, with 8 bases left in between. CDR1 is LGHDT and CDR2 is YNNKEL in the germline V gene (reference sequence). This CDR3 region has 12 residues. The CDR3 sequence: CASSQGRVEAFF. The DNA of the CDR3 is TGTGCCAGCAGCCAAGGCAGGGTCGAAGCTTTCTTT.

The V and J genes are TRBV7-2 and TRBJ2-7; 8 nucleotides match TRBD1. J gave up 3 bases and V 5 bases, and 9 bases lay outside the gene matches. The germline CDR1 and CDR2 sequences are SGHTA and FQGNSA. This CDR3 has 15 amino acids. CDR3 coding DNA: TGTGCCAGCAGCCTGGACAGGGACCCCATCTACGAGCAGTACTTC. Its protein is CASSLDRDPIYEQYF.

J is TRBJ2-5 and V is TRBV15; D remains ambiguous. Germline V CDR1 and CDR2: LNHNV, YYDKDF (reference sequence). CDR3 length: 14 residues. V lost 4 bases to trimming and J lost 1 base, with 10 bases between them. The CDR3 region is CATSTAVLQETQYF. The CDR3 DNA reads as TGTGCCACCAGCACAGCCGTCCTCCAAGAGACCCAGTACTTC.

This CDR3 is CASSSSQTGNSYEQYF. As DNA, the CDR3 is TGTGCCAGCAGTTCCTCCCAGACAGGGAACTCCTACGAGCAGTACTTC. J is TRBJ2-7 and V is TRBV28; 7 nucleotides match TRBD1. Looked up from germline, CDR1 is MDHEN and CDR2 is SYDVKM. V shed 4 bases and J 0 bases; nucleotides not matched to a gene: 9. The length of the CDR3 is 16 residues.

The rearrangement joins TRBV12-3 or TRBV12-4 to TRBJ2-7; the match to TRBD1 covers 9 bases. CDR3 length: 13 residues. The V and J ends lost 8 bases and 3 bases, in that order; junction bases with no gene match: 5. CDR3 sequence reads: CASRQGQGYEQYF. The CDR3 nucleotides read TGTGCCAGCCGCCAGGGACAGGGCTACGAGCAGTACTTC.

This clonotype was counted a few times. The chain couples TRBV6-5 to TRBJ2-7; D gene unclear. Germline V gene lookup returns CDR1 MNHEY and CDR2 SVGAGI. CDR3 length equals 12 residues. V was pared by 6 bases and J by 3 bases, with 9 bases between. The CDR3 sequence is CASSTGRYEQYF. The DNA of the CDR3 is TGTGCCAGCAGCACCGGACGCTACGAGCAGTACTTC.

V is TRBV11-2 and J is TRBJ2-7, with 9 bases matching TRBD1. The junction had 8 bases not matched to a gene; V was cut back by 5 bases and J by 3 bases. This CDR3 is built from 15 residues. CDR1 SGHAT and CDR2 FQNNGV come from the germline V gene. CDR3 coding DNA: TGTGCCAGCAGCCGATCGGGGACAGGGTACTACGAGCAGTACTTC. As protein: CASSRSGTGYYEQYF.

The rearrangement uses TRBV18 and TRBJ2-3, with 12 bases identical to TRBD2. Unmatched junction bases numbered 8, after V lost 6 bases and J lost 1 base. The germline CDR1 and CDR2 sequences are KGHSH and LQKENI. This CDR3 has 17 amino acids. The CDR3 loop reads CASSTKLAGGRTDTQYF. CDR3 sequence (DNA): TGTGCCAGCTCTACCAAACTAGCGGGAGGACGCACAGATACGCAGTATTTT.

The rearrangement uses TRBV28 and TRBJ2-3; D gene unclear. V lost 4 bases and J lost 12, with 17 bases in between. This CDR3 has 13 residues. Per the germline V gene, CDR1 is MDHEN and CDR2 is SYDVKM. CDR3 coding DNA: TGTGCCAGCAGTTCACCCAGGCGTGTGGATCAGTATTTT. Amino acid sequence: CASSSPRRVDQYF.

This clonotype came up many times. CDR3 DNA: TGTGCCAGCAGTTTAGCTGGGCCCTCGGATGAAAAACTGTTTTTT. It translates to CASSLAGPSDEKLFF. The genes are TRBV28 and TRBJ1-4; D is ambiguous. V lost 2 bases to trimming and J lost 6 bases, with 13 bases between them. This CDR3 is built from 15 residues. The germline V gene encodes CDR1 MDHEN and CDR2 SYDVKM.

This chain uses TRBV7-8 with TRBJ1-1; D is ambiguous. This CDR3 is built from 11 residues. Looked up from germline, CDR1 is SGHVS and CDR2 is FQNEAQ. The V gene lost 3 bases and the J gene lost 7 bases, with 6 bases spanning the gap. The CDR3 bases are TGTGCCAGCAGCTTCCAGCTTGAAGCTTTCTTT. It translates to CASSFQLEAFF.

The rearrangement joins TRBV20-1 to TRBJ2-4; D may be TRBD2 (6 bases). This CDR3 contains 14 residues. Germline CDR1 and CDR2: DFQATT and SNEGSKA (reference sequence). Trimming shortened V by 3 bases and J by 1 base, and 10 bases separated the two germline ends. The CDR3 loop is CSAREGTAKNIQYF. The CDR3, as DNA: TGCAGTGCTAGGGAGGGTACGGCCAAAAACATTCAGTACTTC.

The chain has TRBV20-1 and TRBJ2-7, with D possibly called TRBD1 or TRBD2 (5 bases each). The CDR3 is made up of 14 amino acids. CDR1 DFQATT and CDR2 SNEGSKA come from the germline V gene (reference sequence). Trimming took off 4 bases at V and 0 bases at J, with 13 bases between the two ends. The CDR3 DNA reads as TGCAGTGCTATAAGGGGAGAGGCCTCCTACGAGCAGTACTTC. Protein: CSAIRGEASYEQYF.

Only a few counts were recorded for this clonotype. The chain recombines TRBV27 with TRBJ2-2; D gene ambiguous. The CDR3 consists of 13 residues. Per the germline V gene, CDR1 is MNHEY and CDR2 is SMNVEV (reference sequence). Between the trimmed V and J ends, which lost 5 bases and 7 bases, there was a span of 11 bases. The CDR3 loop is CASSLRWVGELFF. The CDR3 coding sequence is TGTGCCAGCAGTCTCCGCTGGGTCGGGGAGCTGTTTTTT.

The chain links TRBV5-4 to TRBJ2-1, with a weak D call TRBD2 (6 bases). Per the germline V gene, CDR1 is SGHNT and CDR2 is YYREEE (reference sequence). V lost 4 bases, J lost 8 bases, and 16 bases lay in between. The CDR3 consists of 14 residues. CDR3 region: CASSPGTREDEQFF. The DNA for the CDR3 is TGTGCCAGCAGCCCAGGGACCAGGGAGGATGAGCAGTTCTTC.